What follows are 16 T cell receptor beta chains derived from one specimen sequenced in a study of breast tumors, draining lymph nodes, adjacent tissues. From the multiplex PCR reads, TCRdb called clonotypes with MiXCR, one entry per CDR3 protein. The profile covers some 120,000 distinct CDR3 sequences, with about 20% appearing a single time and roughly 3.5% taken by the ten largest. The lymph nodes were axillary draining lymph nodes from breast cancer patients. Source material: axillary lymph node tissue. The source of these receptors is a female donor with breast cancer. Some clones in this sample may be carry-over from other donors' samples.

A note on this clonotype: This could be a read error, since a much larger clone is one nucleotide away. DNA for the CDR3: TGTGCCAGCAGCTTGGTCAACGGGAGTTCCTGGAATGGGCAGTTCTTC. Translation: CASSLVNGSSWNGQFF. The genes are TRBV5-4 and TRBJ2-1, with D tentatively TRBD2 (6 bases). The germline V gene encodes CDR1 SGHNT and CDR2 YYREEE (reference sequence). The length of the CDR3 is 16 residues.

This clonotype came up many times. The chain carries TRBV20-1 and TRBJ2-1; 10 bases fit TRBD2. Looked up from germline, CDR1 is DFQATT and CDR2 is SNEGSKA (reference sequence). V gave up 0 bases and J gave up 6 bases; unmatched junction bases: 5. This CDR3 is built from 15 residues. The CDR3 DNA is TGCAGTGCTAGAGACCCTAGCGGGGGTTTCAATGAGCAGTTCTTC. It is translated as CSARDPSGGFNEQFF.

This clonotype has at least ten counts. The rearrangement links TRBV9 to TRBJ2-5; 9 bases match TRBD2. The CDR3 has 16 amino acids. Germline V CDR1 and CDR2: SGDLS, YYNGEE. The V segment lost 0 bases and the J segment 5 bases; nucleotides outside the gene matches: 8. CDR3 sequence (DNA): TGTGCCAGCAGCGTAGGGGGCGGGGGGGCATGGGAGACCCAGTACTTC. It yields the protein CASSVGGGGAWETQYF. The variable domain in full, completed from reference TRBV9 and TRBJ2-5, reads DSGVTQTPKHLITATGQRVTLRCSPRSGDLSVYWYQQSLDQGLQFLIQYYNGEERAKGNILERFSAQQFPDLHSELNLSSLELGDSALYFCASSVGGGGAWETQYFGPGTRLLVL.

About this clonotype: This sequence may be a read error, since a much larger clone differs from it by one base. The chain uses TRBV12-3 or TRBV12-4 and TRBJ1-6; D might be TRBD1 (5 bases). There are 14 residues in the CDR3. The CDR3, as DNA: TGTGCCAGTAGGAGGGGCTCCTATAATTCACCCCTCTACTTT. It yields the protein CASRRGSYNSPLYF.

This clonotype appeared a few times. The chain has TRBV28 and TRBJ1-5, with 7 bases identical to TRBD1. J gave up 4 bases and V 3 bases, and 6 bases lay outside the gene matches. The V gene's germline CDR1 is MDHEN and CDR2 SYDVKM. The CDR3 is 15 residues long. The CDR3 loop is CASSLRGRGNQPQHF. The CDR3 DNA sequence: TGTGCCAGCAGTTTGAGGGGGCGAGGAAATCAGCCCCAGCATTTT.

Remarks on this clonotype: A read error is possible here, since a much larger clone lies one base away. CDR3 region: CANSRAGGSYYGYTF. CDR3 DNA sequence: TGTGCCAACAGCCGAGCGGGGGGCAGCTACTATGGCTACACCTTC. The chain combines TRBV25-1 with TRBJ1-2; TRBD1 is a possible D gene (6 bases). Germline-derived CDR1 and CDR2 are MGHDK and SYGVNS. The CDR3 contains 15 residues. Trimming cost V 10 bases and J 3 bases, with 21 bases left between them.

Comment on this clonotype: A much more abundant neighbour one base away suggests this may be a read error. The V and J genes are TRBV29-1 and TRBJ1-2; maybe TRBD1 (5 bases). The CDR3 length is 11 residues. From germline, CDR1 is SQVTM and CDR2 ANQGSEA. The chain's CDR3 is CSVGTAYDYTF. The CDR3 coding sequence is TGCAGCGTCGGGACTGCCTATGACTACACCTTC.

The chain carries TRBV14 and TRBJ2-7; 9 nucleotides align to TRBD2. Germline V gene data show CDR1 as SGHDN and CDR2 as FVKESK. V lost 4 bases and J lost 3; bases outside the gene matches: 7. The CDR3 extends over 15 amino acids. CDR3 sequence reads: CASSLPTSGYYEQYF. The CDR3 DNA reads TGTGCCAGCAGCCTCCCGACTAGCGGATACTACGAGCAGTACTTC.

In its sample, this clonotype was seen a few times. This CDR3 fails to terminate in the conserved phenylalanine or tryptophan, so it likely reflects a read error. The CDR3 loop reads CASSYSPGTSGLHEQYL. In nucleotides, the CDR3 is TGTGCCAGCAGTTACTCCCCCGGGACTAGCGGGCTTCACGAGCAGTACCTC. V usage is TRBV6-2 or TRBV6-3 and J usage is TRBJ2-7, with 12 bases that match TRBD2. Germline V CDR1 and CDR2: MNHEY, SVGEGT. CDR3 length: 17 residues. Unmatched junction bases numbered 8, after V lost 0 bases and J lost 5 bases.

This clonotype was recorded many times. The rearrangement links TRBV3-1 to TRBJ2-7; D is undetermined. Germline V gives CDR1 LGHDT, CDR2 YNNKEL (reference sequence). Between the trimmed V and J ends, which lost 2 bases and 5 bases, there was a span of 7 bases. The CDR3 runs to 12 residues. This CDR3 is CASSQRRDEQYF. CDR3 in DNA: TGTGCCAGCAGCCAAAGAAGGGACGAGCAGTACTTC.

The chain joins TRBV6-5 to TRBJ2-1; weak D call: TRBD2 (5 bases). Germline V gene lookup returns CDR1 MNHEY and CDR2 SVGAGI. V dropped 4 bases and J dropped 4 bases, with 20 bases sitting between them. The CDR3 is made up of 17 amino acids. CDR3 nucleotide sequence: TGTGCCAGCAGTTCGGATCCCCCGGGTAGCGATTACAATGAGCAGTTCTTC. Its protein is CASSSDPPGSDYNEQFF.

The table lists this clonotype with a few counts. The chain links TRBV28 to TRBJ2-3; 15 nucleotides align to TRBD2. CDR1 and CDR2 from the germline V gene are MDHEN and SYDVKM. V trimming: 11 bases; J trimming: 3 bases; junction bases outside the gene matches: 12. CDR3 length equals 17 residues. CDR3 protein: CAPPGTSGRFPTDTQYF. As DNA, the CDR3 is TGTGCCCCCCCCGGGACTAGCGGGAGGTTTCCGACAGATACGCAGTATTTT. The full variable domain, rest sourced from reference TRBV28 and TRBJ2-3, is DVKVTQSSRYLVKRTGEKVFLECVQDMDHENMFWYRQDPGLGLRLIYFSYDVKMKEKGDIPEGYSVSREKKERFSLILESASTNQTSMYLCAPPGTSGRFPTDTQYFGPGTRLTVL.

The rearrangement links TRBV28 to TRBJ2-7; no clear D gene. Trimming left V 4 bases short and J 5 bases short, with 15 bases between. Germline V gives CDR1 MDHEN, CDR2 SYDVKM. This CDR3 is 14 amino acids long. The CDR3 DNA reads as TGTGCCAGCAGTTCCCGGCCCGGCGTCGACGAGCAGTACTTC. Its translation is CASSSRPGVDEQYF. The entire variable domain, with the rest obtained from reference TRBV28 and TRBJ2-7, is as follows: DVKVTQSSRYLVKRTGEKVFLECVQDMDHENMFWYRQDPGLGLRLIYFSYDVKMKEKGDIPEGYSVSREKKERFSLILESASTNQTSMYLCASSSRPGVDEQYFGPGTRLTVT.

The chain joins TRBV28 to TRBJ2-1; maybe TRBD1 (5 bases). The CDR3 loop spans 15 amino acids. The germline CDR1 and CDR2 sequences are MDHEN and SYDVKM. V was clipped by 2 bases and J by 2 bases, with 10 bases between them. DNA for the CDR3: TGTGCCAGCAGTTTAATAGACAGCGCCTACAATGAGCAGTTCTTC. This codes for CASSLIDSAYNEQFF. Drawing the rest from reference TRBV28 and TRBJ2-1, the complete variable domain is DVKVTQSSRYLVKRTGEKVFLECVQDMDHENMFWYRQDPGLGLRLIYFSYDVKMKEKGDIPEGYSVSREKKERFSLILESASTNQTSMYLCASSLIDSAYNEQFFGPGTRLTVL.

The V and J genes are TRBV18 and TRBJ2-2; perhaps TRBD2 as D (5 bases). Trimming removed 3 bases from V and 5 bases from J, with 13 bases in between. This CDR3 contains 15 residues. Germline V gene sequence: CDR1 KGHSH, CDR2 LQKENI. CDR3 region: CASSPRIASTGELFF. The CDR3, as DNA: TGTGCCAGCTCACCCAGAATAGCGTCGACCGGGGAGCTGTTTTTT.

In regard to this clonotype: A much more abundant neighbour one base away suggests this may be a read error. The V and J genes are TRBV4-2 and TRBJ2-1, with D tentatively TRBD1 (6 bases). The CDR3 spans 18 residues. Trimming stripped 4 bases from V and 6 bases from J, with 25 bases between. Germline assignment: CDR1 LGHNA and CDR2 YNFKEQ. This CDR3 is CASSRALNLGAAFNEQFF. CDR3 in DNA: TGTGCCAGCAGCCGTGCTTTAAATCTGGGGGCCGCTTTCAATGAGCAGTTCTTC.